The sequence of this T cell receptor (beta chain) was determined in a study of T cell changes during pregnancy in multiple sclerosis. The table came from immunoSEQ multiplex PCR; TCRdb's copy has only in-frame clones and leaves some out. Here the sample spans 67,000 or so clones, 85% to 95% being singletons. Sequenced material: CD8+ T cells from peripheral blood mononuclear cells, taken in the third trimester of pregnancy. This TCR derives from a female donor in good health, enrolled as a control in a pregnancy study.

CDR3 bases: TGTGCCAGCAGTGCCCTGGGGGACAGTATTTACAATGAGCAGTTCTTC. This gives the protein CASSALGDSIYNEQFF. The rearrangement uses TRBV6-1 and TRBJ2-1, with 7 bases identical to TRBD1. Trimming removed 4 bases from V and 4 bases from J; junction bases left unmatched: 10. This CDR3 is 16 amino acids long. Per the germline V gene, CDR1 is MNHNS and CDR2 is SASEGT.